Following are 5 T cell receptor beta chains from one sample sequenced in a study of OX40 agonist ivuxolimab in advanced cancers. The method was immunoSEQ multiplex PCR; TCRdb's version includes in-frame clones alone and lacks a portion of them. The profile covers 25,000 to 40,000 clones, with 82% appearing a single time and roughly 21% taken by the ten largest. The specimen was CD4+ or CD8+ T cells sorted from blood, collected in a trial of the OX40 agonist ivuxolimab. The receptors originated from an adult with an advanced solid tumor such as melanoma, head and neck, liver or kidney cancer.

J is TRBJ2-1 and V is TRBV28, with D possibly TRBD1 on 6 matching bases. CDR1 is MDHEN, CDR2 SYDVKM, per germline. This CDR3 comprises 15 residues. V was clipped by 5 bases and J by 3 bases, with 14 bases between them. CDR3 bases: TGTGCCAGCAGTCTCTCGGACAGATTCTACAATGAGCAGTTCTTC. Protein: CASSLSDRFYNEQFF.

This sequence joins TRBV4-1 and TRBJ2-7, with 9 nucleotides matching TRBD1. There are 17 residues in the CDR3. The V and J ends lost 4 bases and 3 bases, in that order; junction bases with no gene match: 13. CDR1 is MGHRA, CDR2 YSYEKL, per germline. CDR3 sequence: CASSRSPGQGFGYEQYF. DNA for the CDR3: TGCGCCAGCAGCCGATCCCCGGGACAGGGATTTGGCTACGAGCAGTACTTC.

The rearrangement joins TRBV6-7 to TRBJ2-4; 10 bases are shared with TRBD2. TRBV6-7 is known as an ORF, though its function is uncertain. CDR3 length: 14 residues. With 6 bases clipped from V and 7 bases from J, the junction kept 6 bases outside the gene matches. The CDR3 nucleotides are TGTGCCAGCAGCATACTAGCGGGGCCTAACATTCAGTACTTC. As protein: CASSILAGPNIQYF.

The chain employs TRBV4-1 and TRBJ1-2; 12 bases fit TRBD1. Germline CDR1 is MGHRA and CDR2 is YSYEKL. V dropped 6 bases and J dropped 4; count of bases not matched to a gene: 12. This CDR3 has 17 amino acids. The CDR3 region is CASSPGTGGRRGYGYTF. The CDR3 DNA sequence: TGCGCCAGCAGTCCCGGGACAGGGGGCAGGAGGGGCTATGGCTACACCTTC.

J is TRBJ2-1 and V is TRBV7-9; D is uncertain. Germline loops: CDR1 SEHNR, CDR2 FQNEAQ (reference sequence). Deletions cut 4 bases from V and 5 bases from J, with 9 bases between. CDR3 length equals 13 residues. The CDR3 sequence: CASSSGRDNEQFF. The CDR3 nucleotides are TGTGCCAGCAGCTCCGGAAGAGACAATGAGCAGTTCTTC.